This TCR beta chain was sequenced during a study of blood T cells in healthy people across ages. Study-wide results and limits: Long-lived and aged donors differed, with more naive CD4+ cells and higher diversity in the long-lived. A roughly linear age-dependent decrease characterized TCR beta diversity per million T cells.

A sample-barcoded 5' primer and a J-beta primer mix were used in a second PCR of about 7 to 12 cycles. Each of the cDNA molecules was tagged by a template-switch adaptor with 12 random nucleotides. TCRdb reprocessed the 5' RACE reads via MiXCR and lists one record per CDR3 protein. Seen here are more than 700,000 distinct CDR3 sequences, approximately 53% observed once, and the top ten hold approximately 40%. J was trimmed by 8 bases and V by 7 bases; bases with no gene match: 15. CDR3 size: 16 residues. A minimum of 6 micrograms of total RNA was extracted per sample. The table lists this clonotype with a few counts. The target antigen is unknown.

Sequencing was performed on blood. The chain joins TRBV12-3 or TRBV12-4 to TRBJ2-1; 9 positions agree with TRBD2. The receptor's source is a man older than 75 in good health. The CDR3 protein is CASTPVGAGGLDEQFF. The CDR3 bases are TGTGCCAGCACTCCCGTAGGAGCGGGAGGTTTGGATGAGCAGTTCTTC.